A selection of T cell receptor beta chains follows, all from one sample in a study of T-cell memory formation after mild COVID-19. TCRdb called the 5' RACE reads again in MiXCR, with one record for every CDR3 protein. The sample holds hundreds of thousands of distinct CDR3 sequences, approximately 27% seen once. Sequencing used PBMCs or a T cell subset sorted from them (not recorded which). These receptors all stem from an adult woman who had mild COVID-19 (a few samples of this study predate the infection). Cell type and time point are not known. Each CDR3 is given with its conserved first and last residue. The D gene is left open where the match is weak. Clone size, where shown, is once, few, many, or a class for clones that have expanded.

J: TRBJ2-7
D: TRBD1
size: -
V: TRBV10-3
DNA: TGTGCCATCAGTGACCTGGGGACAGGGGATAGCTACGAGCAGTACTTC
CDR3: CAISDLGTGDSYEQYF

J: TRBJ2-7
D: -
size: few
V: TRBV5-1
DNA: TGCGCCAGCAGCTTGGCCGGTGAGGGATTCACCTACGAGCAGTACTTC
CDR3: CASSLAGEGFTYEQYF

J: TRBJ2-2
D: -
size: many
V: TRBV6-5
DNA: TGTGCCAGCAGTTCCCCCCAGATAGGGAGGGAGCTGTTTTTT
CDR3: CASSSPQIGRELFF

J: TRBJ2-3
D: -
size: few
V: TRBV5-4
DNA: TGTGCCAGCAGCCTGTCTAGCGCCGCAGATACGCAGTATTTT
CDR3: CASSLSSAADTQYF

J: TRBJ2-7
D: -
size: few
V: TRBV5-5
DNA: TGTGCCAGCAAATTGGAGGGGACAGCAACCTACGAGCAGTACTTC
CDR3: CASKLEGTATYEQYF

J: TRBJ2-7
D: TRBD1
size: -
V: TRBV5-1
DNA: TGCGCCAGCAGCCCGTGGACAGGGTTCTACGAGCAGTACTTC
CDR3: CASSPWTGFYEQYF

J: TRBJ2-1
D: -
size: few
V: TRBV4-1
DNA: TGCGCCAGCAGCCAATCCTTCCAAGATGAGCAGTTCTTC
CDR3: CASSQSFQDEQFF

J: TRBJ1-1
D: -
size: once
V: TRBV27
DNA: TGTGCCAGCAGTATACAGGGTGGGGTCACTGAAGCTTTCTTT
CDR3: CASSIQGGVTEAFF

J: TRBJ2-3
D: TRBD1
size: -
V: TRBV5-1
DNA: TGCGCCAGCAGCTCCGACAGGGCGACAGATACGCAGTATTTT
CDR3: CASSSDRATDTQYF

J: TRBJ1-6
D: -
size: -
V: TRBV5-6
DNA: TGTGCCAGCAGCCCTTCGGGGGATACCTATAATTCACCCCTCCACTTT
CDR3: CASSPSGDTYNSPLHF

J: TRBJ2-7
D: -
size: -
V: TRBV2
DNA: TGTGCCAGCAGGAGGGGTGGGGCCTACGAGCAGTACTTC
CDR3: CASRRGGAYEQYF

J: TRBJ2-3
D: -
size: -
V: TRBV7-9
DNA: TGTGCCAGCAGCTATGGGGACTCCCACACAGATACGCAGTATTTT
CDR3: CASSYGDSHTDTQYF

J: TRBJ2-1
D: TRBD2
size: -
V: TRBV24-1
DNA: TGTGCCACCGGCGCTCCGGTGGCGGGGGGCTCGCTCTACAATGAGCAGTTCTTC
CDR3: CATGAPVAGGSLYNEQFF

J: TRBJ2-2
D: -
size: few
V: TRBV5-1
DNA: TGCGCCAGCAGCCAAACGTACACGAACACCGGGGAGCTGTTTTTT
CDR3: CASSQTYTNTGELFF

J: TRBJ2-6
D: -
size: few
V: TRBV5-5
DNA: TGTGCCAGCAGCCCATTACCCGGACAGCCTACCTCTGGGGCCAACGTCCTGACTTTC
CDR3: CASSPLPGQPTSGANVLTF

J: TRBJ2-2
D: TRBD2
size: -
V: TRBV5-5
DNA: TGTGCCAGCAGCTTGTGGACTAGCGGGAGGCCCACCGGGGAGCTGTTTTTT
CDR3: CASSLWTSGRPTGELFF

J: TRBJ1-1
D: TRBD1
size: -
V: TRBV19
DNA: TGTGCCAGTAGTACCGTCAGGGACAGGAACACTGAAGCTTTCTTT
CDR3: CASSTVRDRNTEAFF

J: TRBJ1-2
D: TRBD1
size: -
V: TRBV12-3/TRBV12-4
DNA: TGTGCCAGCAGTTTAAAAGGGACAGGGCACTATGGCTACACCTTC
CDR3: CASSLKGTGHYGYTF

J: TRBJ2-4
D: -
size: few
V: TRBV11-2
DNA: TGTGCCAGCAGCTTAGTTACTGGACCCCACAAAAACATTCAGTACTTC
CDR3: CASSLVTGPHKNIQYF

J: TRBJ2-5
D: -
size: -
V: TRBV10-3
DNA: TGTGCCATCAAATTAGGGGTACAAGAGACCCAGTACTTC
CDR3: CAIKLGVQETQYF

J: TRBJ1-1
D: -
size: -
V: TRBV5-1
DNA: TGCGCCAGCAGCTTATGGGGTTCACTAGCAGCACGGTACACTGAAGCTTTCTTT
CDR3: CASSLWGSLAARYTEAFF

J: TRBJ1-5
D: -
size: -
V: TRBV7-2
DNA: TGTGCCAGCAGCCCTGGTGGGCCTCAAGGTCAGCCCCAGCATTTT
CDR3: CASSPGGPQGQPQHF